This T cell receptor beta chain originates from a study of control samples from healthy donors and cancer patients. Sequencing was performed with immunoSEQ multiplex PCR; in TCRdb, only in-frame clones are kept and a portion is missing. Altogether fewer than 200,000 clones are present, almost 90% being singletons, with the ten largest covering 1.4%. Sample: blood. The sequence came from a woman in her 50s in good health.

This CDR3 is CASGRDGQFF. DNA for the CDR3: TGTGCCAGCGGACGGGATGGTCAGTTCTTC. The rearrangement joins TRBV11-1 to TRBJ2-1, with D perhaps TRBD2 (5 bases). The germline gives CDR1 SGHAT, CDR2 FQDESV (reference sequence). This CDR3 has 10 residues. V lost 8 bases and J 13 bases, leaving 12 bases between the germline ends.